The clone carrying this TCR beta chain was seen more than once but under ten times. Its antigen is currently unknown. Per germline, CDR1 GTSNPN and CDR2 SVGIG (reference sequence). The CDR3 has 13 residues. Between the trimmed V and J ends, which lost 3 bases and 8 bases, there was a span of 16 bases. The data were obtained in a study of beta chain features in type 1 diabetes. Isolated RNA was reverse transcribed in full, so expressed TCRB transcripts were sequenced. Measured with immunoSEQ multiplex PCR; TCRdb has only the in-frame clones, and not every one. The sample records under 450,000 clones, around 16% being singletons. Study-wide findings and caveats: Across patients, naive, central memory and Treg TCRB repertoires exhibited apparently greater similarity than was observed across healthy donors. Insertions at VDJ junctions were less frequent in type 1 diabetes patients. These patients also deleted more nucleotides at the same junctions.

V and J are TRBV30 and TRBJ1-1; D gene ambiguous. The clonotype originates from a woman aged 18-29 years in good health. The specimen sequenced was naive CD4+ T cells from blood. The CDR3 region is CAWRLMGVSEAFF. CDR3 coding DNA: TGTGCCTGGAGATTGATGGGAGTCTCCGAAGCTTTCTTT.